The next 20 T cell receptor beta chains were all read from a single sample in a study of T cell repertoires in cytomegalovirus infection. TCRdb ran MiXCR on the reads and lists one entry per CDR3 protein. The profile shows fewer than 200,000 distinct CDR3 sequences, approximately 14% of them singletons. Sequencing was done on a sample of PBMCs. The receptors here all came from a human donor in good health (CMV status not recorded). Some clones in this sample may be carry-over from other donors' samples.

This chain links TRBV5-1 with TRBJ1-1; no reliable D call. V was trimmed by 2 bases and J by 5 bases, leaving 13 bases between them. This CDR3 has 14 residues. Germline values: CDR1 SGHRS, CDR2 YFSETQ. The CDR3 DNA reads TGCGCCAGCAGCTTCGACAATTTGGGGACTGAAGCTTTCTTT. Protein: CASSFDNLGTEAFF.

There are many counts of this clonotype. This CDR3 is CASSLADRKAYEQYF. The DNA of the CDR3 is TGCGCCAGCAGCTTGGCCGACAGGAAAGCCTACGAGCAGTACTTC. This chain links TRBV5-1 with TRBJ2-7, with D maybe TRBD1 (6 bases). Per germline, CDR1 SGHRS and CDR2 YFSETQ. CDR3 length: 15 amino acids. V was pared by 0 bases and J by 2 bases, with 12 bases between.

This clonotype was counted only a few times. The CDR3 sequence is CASSSSGRYTEAFF. CDR3 nucleotide sequence: TGTGCCAGCAGCAGCTCCGGGAGATACACTGAAGCTTTCTTT. This sequence joins TRBV5-4 and TRBJ1-1; D call uncertain. This CDR3 spans 14 amino acids. Per germline, CDR1 SGHNT and CDR2 YYREEE (reference sequence). V dropped 4 bases and J dropped 3 bases, with 13 bases sitting between them. The full variable domain, with the rest looked up from reference TRBV5-4 and TRBJ1-1, is ETGVTQSPTHLIKTRGQQVTLRCSSQSGHNTVSWYQQALGQGPQFIFQYYREEENGRGNFPPRFSGLQFPNYSSELNVNALELDDSALYLCASSSSGRYTEAFFGQGTRLTVV.

This clonotype has a count of ten or more. The chain links TRBV20-1 to TRBJ1-4; D gene unclear. CDR3 length: 13 residues. Germline assignment: CDR1 DFQATT and CDR2 SNEGSKA (reference sequence). V lost 5 bases, J lost 0 bases, and 7 bases lay in between. CDR3 protein: CSAHTATNEKLFF. Here the CDR3 DNA reads TGCAGTGCTCACACTGCAACTAATGAAAAACTGTTTTTT.

The rearrangement joins TRBV6-4 to TRBJ2-1, with TRBD2 matching 10 bases. J was trimmed by 5 bases and V by 5 bases; bases with no gene match: 6. The CDR3 consists of 15 residues. The germline V gene encodes CDR1 MRHNA and CDR2 SNTAGT. Here the CDR3 DNA reads TGTGCCAGCAGTAGGAGCGGGGGGGATAACAATGAGCAGTTCTTC. Amino acid sequence: CASSRSGGDNNEQFF.

The chain carries TRBV5-6 and TRBJ2-2; 10 bases line up with TRBD1. CDR1 is SGHDT, CDR2 YYEEEE, per germline. The CDR3 contains 14 residues. J was trimmed by 6 bases and V by 3 bases; bases with no gene match: 2. The CDR3 DNA reads as TGTGCCAGCAGCTCCGGGACAGGGGCCGGGGAGCTGTTTTTT. Protein sequence: CASSSGTGAGELFF.

This clonotype was recorded many times. V and J are TRBV15 and TRBJ2-7; D is uncertain. Trimming removed 5 bases from V and 2 bases from J, with 7 bases in between. The germline V gene encodes CDR1 LNHNV and CDR2 YYDKDF (reference sequence). The CDR3 is 12 amino acids. The CDR3 reads CATSGQTYEQYF. CDR3 sequence (DNA): TGTGCCACCAGCGGCCAAACCTACGAGCAGTACTTC. Together with reference TRBV15 and TRBJ2-7, the CDR3 gives the full variable domain: DAMVIQNPRYQVTQFGKPVTLSCSQTLNHNVMYWYQQKSSQAPKLLFHYYDKDFNNEADTPDNFQSRRPNTSFCFLDIRSPGLGDTAMYLCATSGQTYEQYFGPGTRLTVT.

A few counts support this clonotype. The CDR3 loop reads CAIISDGNGELFF. The CDR3 nucleotides read TGTGCCATCATATCGGACGGAAACGGGGAGCTGTTTTTT. The chain couples TRBV10-3 to TRBJ2-2; D is undetermined. Germline CDR1 ENHRY, CDR2 SYGVKD. CDR3 size: 13 residues. The V end was cut by 7 bases, the J end by 7 bases, with 13 bases between.

This sequence joins TRBV20-1 and TRBJ1-2, with D possibly being TRBD1 (5 bases). Germline-derived CDR1 and CDR2 are DFQATT and SNEGSKA (reference sequence). V lost 0 bases and J 0 bases, leaving 11 bases between the germline ends. CDR3 size: 15 residues. As DNA, the CDR3 is TGCAGTGCTAGAGAGGGAGGGGACTCTAACTATGGCTACACCTTC. It translates to CSAREGGDSNYGYTF.

This sequence joins TRBV19 and TRBJ2-7; 11 bases align to TRBD2. This CDR3 region has 16 residues. Per germline, CDR1 LNHDA and CDR2 SQIVND (reference sequence). Trimming at V came to 3 bases and at J to 3 bases, leaving 7 bases not matched to a gene. CDR3 sequence reads: CASSIRSGTSGYEQYF. The CDR3 nucleotides read TGTGCCAGTAGTATCCGATCCGGGACTAGCGGCTACGAGCAGTACTTC.

This clonotype was observed a few times. The chain links TRBV6-5 to TRBJ2-1, with a weak D call TRBD1 (5 bases). V dropped 6 bases and J dropped 4 bases, with 10 bases sitting between them. The length of the CDR3 is 13 residues. Germline CDR1 and CDR2: MNHEY and SVGAGI. CDR3 sequence reads: CASRFTGYNEQFF. CDR3 DNA: TGTGCCAGCAGATTTACAGGTTACAATGAGCAGTTCTTC.

This clonotype was found many times. This chain connects TRBV12-3 or TRBV12-4 to TRBJ2-2; D may be TRBD1 (6 bases). The CDR3 runs to 15 residues. Trimming pared 5 bases from V and 1 base from J, leaving 11 bases between. CDR3 nucleotide sequence: TGTGCCAGCAGTCTACAGGGATGGAACACCGGGGAGCTGTTTTTT. Amino acids: CASSLQGWNTGELFF.

This clonotype turned up a few times. This chain connects TRBV5-6 to TRBJ2-2; D is unresolved. The CDR3 has 12 amino acids. Trimming pared 6 bases from V and 6 bases from J, leaving 9 bases between. In germline, CDR1 is SGHDT, CDR2 YYEEEE. The CDR3 DNA follows: TGTGCCAGCATAGGACGGGCCGGGGAGCTGTTTTTT. Protein product: CASIGRAGELFF.

Details on this clonotype: At one end the junction does not follow the germline gene, possibly because of a read error. This chain connects TRBV29-1 to TRBJ2-7, with TRBD1 matching over 8 bases. Germline assignment: CDR1 SQVTM and CDR2 ANQGSEA. This CDR3 has 12 amino acids. This chain's CDR3 is CSVGDRTYEQYF. CDR3 nucleotides: TGTAGCGTCGGGGACAGGACCTACGAGCAGTACTTC.

This clonotype occurred a few times. The genes are TRBV29-1 and TRBJ1-3; maybe TRBD1 (6 bases). Germline CDR1 is SQVTM and CDR2 is ANQGSEA. Trimming removed 5 bases at V and 1 base at J, with 12 bases between. The CDR3 is 14 residues long. The CDR3 loop reads CSVQQGLSGNTIYF. CDR3 in DNA: TGCAGCGTTCAACAGGGTTTATCTGGAAACACCATATATTTT.

As to this clonotype: One base away lies a much larger clone, so this may be a sequencing read error. Lacking the conserved final phenylalanine or tryptophan, this CDR3 likely reflects a read error. The rearrangement uses TRBV6-6 and TRBJ2-1, with D tentatively TRBD2 (5 bases). V dropped 6 bases and J dropped 10 bases, with 19 bases sitting between them. The CDR3 length is 14 residues. The germline gives CDR1 MNHNY, CDR2 SVGAGI (reference sequence). CDR3 in amino acids: CASRPTAVGEEQFL. In DNA form, the CDR3 reads TGTGCCAGCAGACCAACAGCCGTCGGGGAAGAGCAGTTCTTA.

This clonotype appeared many times. The chain uses TRBV12-5 and TRBJ1-3, with 9 bases aligning to TRBD1. The junction had 5 bases not matched to a gene; V was cut back by 4 bases and J by 4 bases. The CDR3 covers 15 residues. CDR1 and CDR2 (germline): LGHNT, FRNRAP. The CDR3 nucleotides are TGTGCTAGTGGTTCCGACAGGGGGATAGGAAACACCATATATTTT. Translation: CASGSDRGIGNTIYF. The full variable domain, in which reference TRBV12-5 and TRBJ1-3 provide the parts outside the CDR3, is DARVTQTPRHKVTEMGQEVTMRCQPILGHNTVFWYRQTMMQGLELLAYFRNRAPLDDSGMPKDRFSAEMPDATLATLKIQPSEPRDSAVYFCASGSDRGIGNTIYFGEGSWLTVV.

This clonotype was seen ten or more times. The gene calls are TRBV7-2 and TRBJ1-5; D ambiguous. Germline CDR1 SGHTA, CDR2 FQGNSA. The ends were cut back, 1 base at V and 1 base at J, with 5 bases in the middle. CDR3 length: 14 residues. The CDR3 region is CASSLVKSNQPQHF. CDR3 nucleotide sequence: TGTGCCAGCAGCTTAGTGAAAAGCAATCAGCCCCAGCATTTT.

This clonotype was seen repeatedly, ten times or more. The conserved phenylalanine or tryptophan normally closing the CDR3 is absent here, so this likely arose from a read error. The DNA is omitted, as the CDR3 cannot be located on it reliably, and the CDR3 follows TCRdb's listing. The rearrangement uses TRBV28 and TRBJ1-2. Germline V gene lookup returns CDR1 MDHEN and CDR2 SYDVKM. Including both end residues, the CDR3 is 12 amino acids long. CDR3 amino acids: CASSSQPRGQQI.

This clonotype was recorded many times. The chain recombines TRBV15 with TRBJ2-3; 8 nucleotides match TRBD2. J gave up 2 bases and V 5 bases, and 6 bases lay outside the gene matches. Germline lookup yields CDR1 LNHNV and CDR2 YYDKDF (reference sequence). CDR3 length: 15 residues. As DNA, the CDR3 is TGTGCCACCAGCCCTCAGCGGGAGAACACAGATACGCAGTATTTT. It translates to CATSPQRENTDTQYF.